Each of the 2 T cell receptor beta chains below was sequenced from the same sample in a study of blood T cell repertoires in COVID-19. Clones were read by immunoSEQ multiplex PCR, and TCRdb kept only the in-frame ones, dropping some. The sample shows fewer than 60,000 clones, 86% of them seen only once. The sequencing input was peripheral blood. The receptors here all came from a human donor in a cohort sampled during active COVID-19.

This clone was seen more than once but under ten times. J is TRBJ2-7 and V is TRBV30; weak D call: TRBD1 (6 bases). The CDR3 runs to 13 residues. Germline loops: CDR1 GTSNPN, CDR2 SVGIG (reference sequence). V was trimmed by 4 bases and J by 0 bases, leaving 10 bases between them. DNA of the CDR3: TGTGCCTGGACCTGGACAGCCTCCTACGAGCAGTACTTC. Its protein is CAWTWTASYEQYF.

This chain links TRBV3-1 (or the pseudogene TRBV3-2) with TRBJ1-2; D is unclear. CDR3 length: 15 residues. V was shortened by 0 bases and J by 4 bases, with 12 bases between the two germline ends. From germline, CDR1 is LGHDT and CDR2 YNNKEL (reference sequence). CDR3 protein: CASSQDLGQFYGYTF. The DNA of the CDR3 is TGTGCCAGCAGCCAAGATCTTGGTCAGTTCTATGGCTACACCTTC.